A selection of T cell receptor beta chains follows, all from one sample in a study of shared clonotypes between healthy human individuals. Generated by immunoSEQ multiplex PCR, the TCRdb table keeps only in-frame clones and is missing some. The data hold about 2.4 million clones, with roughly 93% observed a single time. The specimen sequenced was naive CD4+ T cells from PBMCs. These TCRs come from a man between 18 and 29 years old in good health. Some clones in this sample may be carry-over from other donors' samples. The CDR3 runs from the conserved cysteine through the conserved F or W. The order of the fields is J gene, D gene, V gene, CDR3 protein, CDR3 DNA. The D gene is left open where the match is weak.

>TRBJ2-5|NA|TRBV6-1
CASSRGYPQETQYF
TGTGCCAGCAGTCGCGGCTACCCCCAAGAGACCCAGTACTTC
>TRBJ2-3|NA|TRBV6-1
CASSEKSNRVGTDTQYF
TGTGCCAGCAGTGAAAAAAGTAACCGGGTCGGCACAGATACGCAGTATTTT
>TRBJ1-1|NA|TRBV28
CASSLRRGTEAFF
TGTGCCAGCAGTTTACGGCGCGGCACTGAAGCTTTCTTT
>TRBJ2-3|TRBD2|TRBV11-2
CASSPLAGDHTQYF
TGTGCCAGCAGCCCCTTAGCGGGGGACCATACGCAGTATTTT
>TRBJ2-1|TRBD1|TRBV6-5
CASSYSQDREYNEQFF
TGTGCCAGCAGTTACTCTCAGGACAGGGAATACAATGAGCAGTTCTTC
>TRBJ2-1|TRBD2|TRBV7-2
CASSHGTSGYEQFF
TGTGCCAGCAGCCACGGGACTAGCGGATATGAGCAGTTCTTC
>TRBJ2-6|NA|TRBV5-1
CASSLWVSGANVLTF
TGCGCCAGCAGCTTATGGGTTTCAGGGGCCAACGTCCTGACTTTC
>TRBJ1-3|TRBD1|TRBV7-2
CASSDRVSGNTIYF
TGTGCCAGCAGCGACAGGGTATCTGGAAACACCATATATTTT
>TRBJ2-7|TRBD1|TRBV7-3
CASNQGTGYEQYF
TGTGCCAGCAATCAGGGGACAGGGTACGAGCAGTACTTC
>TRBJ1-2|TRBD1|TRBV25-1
CASSNRDSYGYTF
TGTGCCAGCAGTAACCGGGACAGCTATGGCTACACCTTC
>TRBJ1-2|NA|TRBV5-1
CASSLRANTRAANYGYTF
TGCGCCAGCAGCCTTAGAGCCAACACAAGGGCCGCTAACTATGGCTACACCTTC
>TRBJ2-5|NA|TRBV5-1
CASSYPGFKETQYF
TGCGCCAGCAGCTACCCGGGCTTCAAAGAGACCCAGTACTTC
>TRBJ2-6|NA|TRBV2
CASSVGGGANVLTF
TGTGCCAGCAGTGTGGGGGGAGGGGCCAACGTCCTGACTTTC
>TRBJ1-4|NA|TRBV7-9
CASSRRQSNEKLFF
TGTGCCAGCAGCCGTCGACAGTCTAATGAAAAACTGTTTTTT
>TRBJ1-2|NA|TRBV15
CATSRAGNYGYTF
TGTGCCACCAGCAGGGCAGGGAACTATGGCTACACCTTC
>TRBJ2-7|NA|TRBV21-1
CASGRRDSSYEQYF
TGTGCCAGCGGCCGAAGGGACAGCTCCTACGAGCAGTACTTC
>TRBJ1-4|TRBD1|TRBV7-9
CASSFPPGTGGDEKLFF
TGTGCCAGCAGCTTTCCCCCTGGTACAGGGGGCGATGAAAAACTGTTTTTT